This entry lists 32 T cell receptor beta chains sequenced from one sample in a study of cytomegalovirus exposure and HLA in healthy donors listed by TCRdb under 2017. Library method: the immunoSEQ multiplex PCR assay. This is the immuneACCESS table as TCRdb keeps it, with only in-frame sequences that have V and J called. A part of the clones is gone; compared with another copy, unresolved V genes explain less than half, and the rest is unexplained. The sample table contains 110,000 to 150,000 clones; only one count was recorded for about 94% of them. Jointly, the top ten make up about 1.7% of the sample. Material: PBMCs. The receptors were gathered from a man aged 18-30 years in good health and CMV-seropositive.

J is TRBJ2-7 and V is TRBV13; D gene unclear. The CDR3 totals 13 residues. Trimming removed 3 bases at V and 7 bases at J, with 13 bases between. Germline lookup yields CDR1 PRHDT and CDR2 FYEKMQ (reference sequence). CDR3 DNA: TGTGCCAGCAGCTTGTATCCTGCTAAGGAGCAGTACTTC. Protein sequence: CASSLYPAKEQYF.

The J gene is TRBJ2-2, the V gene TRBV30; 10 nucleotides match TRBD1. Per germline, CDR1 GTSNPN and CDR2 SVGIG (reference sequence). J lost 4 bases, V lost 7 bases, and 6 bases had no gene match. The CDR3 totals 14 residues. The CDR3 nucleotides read TGTGCCTTATCCCGGGACAGGGGCACCGGGGAGCTGTTTTTT. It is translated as CALSRDRGTGELFF.

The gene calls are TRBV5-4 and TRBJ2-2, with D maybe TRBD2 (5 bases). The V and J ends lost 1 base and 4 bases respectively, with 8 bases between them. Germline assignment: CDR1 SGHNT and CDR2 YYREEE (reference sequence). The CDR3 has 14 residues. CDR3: CASSLRGGTGELFF. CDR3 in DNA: TGTGCCAGCAGCTTGCGGGGTGGCACCGGGGAGCTGTTTTTT.

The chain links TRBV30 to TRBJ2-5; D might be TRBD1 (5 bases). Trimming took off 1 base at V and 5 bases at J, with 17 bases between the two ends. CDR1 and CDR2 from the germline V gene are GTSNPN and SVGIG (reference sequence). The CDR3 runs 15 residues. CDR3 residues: CAWSEGRAGRETQYF. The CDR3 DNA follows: TGTGCCTGGAGTGAGGGCAGGGCAGGGCGGGAGACCCAGTACTTC. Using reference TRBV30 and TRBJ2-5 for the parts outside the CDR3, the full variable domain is SQTIHQWPATLVQPVGSPLSLECTVEGTSNPNLYWYRQAAGRGLQLLFYSVGIGQISSEVPQNLSASRPQDRQFILSSKKLLLSDSGFYLCAWSEGRAGRETQYFGPGTRLLVL.

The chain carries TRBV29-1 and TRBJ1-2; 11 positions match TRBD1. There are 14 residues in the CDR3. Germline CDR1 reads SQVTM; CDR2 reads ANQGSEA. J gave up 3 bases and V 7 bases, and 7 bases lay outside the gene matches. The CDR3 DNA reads TGCAGCGCTCTCCGGGACAGGGGGGACTATGGCTACACCTTC. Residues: CSALRDRGDYGYTF.

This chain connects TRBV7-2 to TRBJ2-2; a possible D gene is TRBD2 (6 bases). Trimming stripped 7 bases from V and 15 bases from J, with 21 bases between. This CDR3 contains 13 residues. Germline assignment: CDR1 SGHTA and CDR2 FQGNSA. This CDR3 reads CASTPGGTLAVFF. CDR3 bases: TGTGCCAGCACCCCCGGGGGAACATTAGCGGTGTTTTTT.

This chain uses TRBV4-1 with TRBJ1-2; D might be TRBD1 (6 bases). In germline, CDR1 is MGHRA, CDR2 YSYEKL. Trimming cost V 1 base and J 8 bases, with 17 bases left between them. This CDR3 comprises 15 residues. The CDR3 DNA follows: TGCGCCAGCAGCCAAGTTGCAGGGGTGCCCGCCGGCTACACCTTC. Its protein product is CASSQVAGVPAGYTF.

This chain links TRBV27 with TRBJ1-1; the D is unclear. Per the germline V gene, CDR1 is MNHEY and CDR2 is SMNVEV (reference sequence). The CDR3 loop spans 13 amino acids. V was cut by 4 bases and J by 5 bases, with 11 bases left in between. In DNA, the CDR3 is TGTGCCAGCAGTTGGGCGTGGAAAACTGAAGCTTTCTTT. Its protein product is CASSWAWKTEAFF.

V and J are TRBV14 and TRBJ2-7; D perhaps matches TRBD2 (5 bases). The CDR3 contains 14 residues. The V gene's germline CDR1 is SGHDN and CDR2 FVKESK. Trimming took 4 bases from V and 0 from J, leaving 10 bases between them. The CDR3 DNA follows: TGTGCCAGCAGCCTTGGGAGTTTCTCCTACGAGCAGTACTTC. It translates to CASSLGSFSYEQYF.

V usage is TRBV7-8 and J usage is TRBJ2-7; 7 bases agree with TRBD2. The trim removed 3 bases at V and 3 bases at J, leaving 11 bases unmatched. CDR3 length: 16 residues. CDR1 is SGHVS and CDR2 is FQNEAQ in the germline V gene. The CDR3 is CASSFYLTSSGYEQYF. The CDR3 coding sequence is TGTGCCAGCAGCTTCTACTTGACTAGCTCCGGCTACGAGCAGTACTTC.

The DNA for the CDR3 is TGTGCCAGCAGCTTAAACCCAGGGGGGCCTGAAGCTTTCTTT. This gives the protein CASSLNPGGPEAFF. The chain is built from TRBV7-3 and TRBJ1-1, with TRBD1 matching 7 bases. The V gene end was trimmed by 1 base and the J gene end by 6 bases; junction bases not matched to a gene: 5. The CDR3 spans 14 residues. CDR1 is SGHTA and CDR2 is FQGTGA in the germline V gene. The full variable domain, rest sourced from reference TRBV7-3 and TRBJ1-1, is GAGVSQTPSNKVTEKGKYVELRCDPISGHTALYWYRQSLGQGPEFLIYFQGTGAADDSGLPNDRFFAVRPEGSVSTLKIQRTERGDSAVYLCASSLNPGGPEAFFGQGTRLTVV.

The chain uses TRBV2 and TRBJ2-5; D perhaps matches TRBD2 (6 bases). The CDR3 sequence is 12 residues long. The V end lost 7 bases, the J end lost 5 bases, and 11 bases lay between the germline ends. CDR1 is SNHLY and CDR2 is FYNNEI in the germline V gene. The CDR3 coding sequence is TGTGCCAGCACCTCTAGCGCTGAGACCCAGTACTTC. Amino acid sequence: CASTSSAETQYF.

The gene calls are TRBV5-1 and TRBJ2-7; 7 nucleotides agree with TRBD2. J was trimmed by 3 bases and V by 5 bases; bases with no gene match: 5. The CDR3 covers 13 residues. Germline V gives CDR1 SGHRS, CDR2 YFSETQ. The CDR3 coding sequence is TGCGCCAGCAGAGTGGCGGGAGACTACGAGCAGTACTTC. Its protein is CASRVAGDYEQYF.

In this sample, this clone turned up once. Written as DNA, the CDR3 is TGTGCCAGCAGTCCCCAGGGGGTCCATGAAAAACTGTTTTTT. This encodes CASSPQGVHEKLFF. The V and J genes are TRBV6-6 and TRBJ1-4, with 7 bases that match TRBD1. CDR1 is MNHNY, CDR2 SVGAGI, per germline (reference sequence). The CDR3 sequence is 14 residues long. V dropped 5 bases and J dropped 6; count of bases not matched to a gene: 6.

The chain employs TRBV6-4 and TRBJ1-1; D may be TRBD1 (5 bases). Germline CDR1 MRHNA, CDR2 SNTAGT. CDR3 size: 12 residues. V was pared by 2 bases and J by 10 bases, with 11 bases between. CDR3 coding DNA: TGTGCCAGCAGTGACGGGGGAGGGACAGCTTTCTTT. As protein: CASSDGGGTAFF.

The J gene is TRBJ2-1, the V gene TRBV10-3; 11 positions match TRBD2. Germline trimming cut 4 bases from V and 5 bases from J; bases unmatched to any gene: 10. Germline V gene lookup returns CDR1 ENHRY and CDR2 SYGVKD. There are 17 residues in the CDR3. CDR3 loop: CAISGGKGLAENNEQFF. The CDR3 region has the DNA TGTGCCATCAGTGGGGGGAAGGGACTAGCGGAAAACAATGAGCAGTTCTTC.

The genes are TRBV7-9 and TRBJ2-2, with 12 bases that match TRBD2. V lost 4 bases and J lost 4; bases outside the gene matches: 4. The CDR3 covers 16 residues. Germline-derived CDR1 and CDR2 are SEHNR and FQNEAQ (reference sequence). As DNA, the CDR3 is TGTGCCAGCAGCTCCGCACTAGCGGGAGGCACCGGGGAGCTGTTTTTT. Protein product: CASSSALAGGTGELFF.

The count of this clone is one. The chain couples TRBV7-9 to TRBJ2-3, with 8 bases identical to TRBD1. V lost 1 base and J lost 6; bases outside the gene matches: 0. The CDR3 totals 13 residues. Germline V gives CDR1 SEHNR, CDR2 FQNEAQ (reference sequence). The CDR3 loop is CASSLGQGDTQYF. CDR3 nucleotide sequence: TGTGCCAGCAGCTTAGGACAGGGGGATACGCAGTATTTT.

This CDR3 reads CASSYAGTGNTEAFF. The CDR3 nucleotides are TGTGCCAGCAGTTACGCCGGGACAGGGAACACTGAAGCTTTCTTT. The V call is TRBV6-5, the J call TRBJ1-1; 8 bases are a match to TRBD1. The CDR3 spans 15 residues. V lost 2 bases and J lost 1; bases outside the gene matches: 3. In germline, CDR1 is MNHEY, CDR2 SVGAGI.

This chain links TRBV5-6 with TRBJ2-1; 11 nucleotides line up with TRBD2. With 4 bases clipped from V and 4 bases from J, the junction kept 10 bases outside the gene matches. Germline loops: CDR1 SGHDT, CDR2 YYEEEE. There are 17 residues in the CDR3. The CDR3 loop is CASSRPYRLAGYNEQFF. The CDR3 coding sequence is TGTGCCAGCAGCCGCCCCTACCGACTAGCGGGGTACAATGAGCAGTTCTTC.

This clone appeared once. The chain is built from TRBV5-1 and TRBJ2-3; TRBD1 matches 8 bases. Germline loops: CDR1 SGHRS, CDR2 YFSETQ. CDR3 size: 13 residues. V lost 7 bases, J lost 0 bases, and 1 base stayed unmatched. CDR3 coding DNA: TGCGCCAGCCGGACAGGGAGCACAGATACGCAGTATTTT. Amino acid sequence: CASRTGSTDTQYF.

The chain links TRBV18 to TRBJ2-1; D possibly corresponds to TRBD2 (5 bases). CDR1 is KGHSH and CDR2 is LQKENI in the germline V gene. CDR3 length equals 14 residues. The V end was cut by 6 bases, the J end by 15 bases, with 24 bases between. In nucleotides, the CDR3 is TGTGCCAGCTCTCTAGAACGCCAAGCGGTCCGGCGGTTCTTC. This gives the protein CASSLERQAVRRFF.

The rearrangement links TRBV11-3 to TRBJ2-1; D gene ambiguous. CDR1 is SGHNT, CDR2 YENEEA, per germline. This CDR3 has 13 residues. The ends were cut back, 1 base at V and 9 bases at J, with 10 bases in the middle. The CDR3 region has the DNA TGTGCCAGCAGCTTAGGGAGATACGTTGAGCAGTTCTTC. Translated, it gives CASSLGRYVEQFF.

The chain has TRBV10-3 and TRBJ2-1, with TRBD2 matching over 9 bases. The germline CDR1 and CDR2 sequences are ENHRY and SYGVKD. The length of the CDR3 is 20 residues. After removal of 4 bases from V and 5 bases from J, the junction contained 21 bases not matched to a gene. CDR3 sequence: CAISVQSGRPIGPGDNEQFF. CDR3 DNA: TGTGCCATCAGTGTTCAAAGCGGGAGGCCCATCGGCCCAGGGGACAATGAGCAGTTCTTC.

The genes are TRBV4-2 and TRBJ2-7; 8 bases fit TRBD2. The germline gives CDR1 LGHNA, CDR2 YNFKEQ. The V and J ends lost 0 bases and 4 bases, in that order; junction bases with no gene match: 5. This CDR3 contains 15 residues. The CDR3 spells CASSQEVSGMYEQYF. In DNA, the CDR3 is TGTGCCAGCAGCCAAGAAGTTAGCGGGATGTACGAGCAGTACTTC.

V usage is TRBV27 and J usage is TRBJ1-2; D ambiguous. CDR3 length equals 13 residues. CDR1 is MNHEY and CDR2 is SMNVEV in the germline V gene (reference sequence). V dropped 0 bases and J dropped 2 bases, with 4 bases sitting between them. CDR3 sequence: CASSLSENYGYTF. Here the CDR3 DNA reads TGTGCCAGCAGTTTATCTGAGAACTATGGCTACACCTTC.

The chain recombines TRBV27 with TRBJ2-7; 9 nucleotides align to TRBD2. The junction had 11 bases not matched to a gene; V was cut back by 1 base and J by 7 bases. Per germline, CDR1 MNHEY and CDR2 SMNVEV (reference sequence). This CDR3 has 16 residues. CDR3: CASSLYAGGSLGEQYF. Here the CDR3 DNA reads TGTGCCAGCAGTTTATACGCGGGAGGGAGCCTTGGGGAGCAGTACTTC.

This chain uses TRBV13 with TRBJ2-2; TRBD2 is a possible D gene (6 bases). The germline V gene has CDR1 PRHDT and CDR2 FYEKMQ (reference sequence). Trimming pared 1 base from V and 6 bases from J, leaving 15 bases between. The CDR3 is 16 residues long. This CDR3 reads CASSLAASGAAGELFF. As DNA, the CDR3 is TGTGCCAGCAGCTTAGCGGCTTCGGGAGCAGCCGGGGAGCTGTTTTTT. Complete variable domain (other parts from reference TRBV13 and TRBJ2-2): AAGVIQSPRHLIKEKRETATLKCYPIPRHDTVYWYQQGPGQDPQFLISFYEKMQSDKGSIPDRFSAQQFSDYHSELNMSSLELGDSALYFCASSLAASGAAGELFFGEGSRLTVL.

The CDR3 nucleotides are TGTGCCAGCAGCTTCTTTCCGAGCGGCAACACCGGGGAGCTGTTTTTT. It codes for CASSFFPSGNTGELFF. The genes are TRBV11-2 and TRBJ2-2; a weak D match, TRBD2 (5 bases). The ends were cut back, 3 bases at V and 2 bases at J, with 13 bases in the middle. The CDR3 covers 16 residues. Per germline, CDR1 SGHAT and CDR2 FQNNGV.

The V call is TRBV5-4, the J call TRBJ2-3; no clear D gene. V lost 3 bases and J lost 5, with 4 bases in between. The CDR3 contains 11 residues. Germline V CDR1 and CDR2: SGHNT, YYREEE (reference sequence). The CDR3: CASSSGDTQYF. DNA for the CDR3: TGTGCCAGCAGCTCCGGAGATACGCAGTATTTT.

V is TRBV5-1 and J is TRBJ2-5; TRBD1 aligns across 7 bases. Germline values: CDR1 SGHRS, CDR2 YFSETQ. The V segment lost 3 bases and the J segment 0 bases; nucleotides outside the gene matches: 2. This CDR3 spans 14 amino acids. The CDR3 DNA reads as TGCGCCAGCAGCTCGACAGGGAACCAAGAGACCCAGTACTTC. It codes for CASSSTGNQETQYF.

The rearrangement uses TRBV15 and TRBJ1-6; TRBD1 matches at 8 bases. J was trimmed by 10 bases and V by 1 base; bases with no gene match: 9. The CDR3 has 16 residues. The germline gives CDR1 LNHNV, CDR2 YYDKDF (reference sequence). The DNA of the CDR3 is TGTGCCACCAGCAGAGTATTAGGACAGGGTGAATCACCCCTCCACTTT. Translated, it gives CATSRVLGQGESPLHF.